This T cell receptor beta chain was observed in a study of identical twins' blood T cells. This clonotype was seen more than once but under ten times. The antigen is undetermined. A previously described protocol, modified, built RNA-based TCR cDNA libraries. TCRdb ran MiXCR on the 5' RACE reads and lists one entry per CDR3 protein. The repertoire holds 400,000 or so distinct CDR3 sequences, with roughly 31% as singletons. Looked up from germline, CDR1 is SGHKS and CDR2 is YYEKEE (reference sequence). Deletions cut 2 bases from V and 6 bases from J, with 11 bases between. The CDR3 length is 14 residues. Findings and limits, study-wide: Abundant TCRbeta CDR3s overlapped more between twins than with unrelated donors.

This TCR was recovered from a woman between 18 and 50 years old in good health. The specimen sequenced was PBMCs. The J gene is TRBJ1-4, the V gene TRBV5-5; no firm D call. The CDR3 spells CASSLFARHEKLFF. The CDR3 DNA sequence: TGTGCCAGCAGCTTATTCGCCAGGCATGAAAAACTGTTTTTT.